This TCR beta chain was profiled in a study of vaccination effects on CD4 cells after COVID-19. Findings and caveats of the study: Small numbers of convalescent patients limited the study. It also lacked early post-infection timepoints. Marked contraction was observed in infection-induced and vaccine-induced clones late after vaccination.

The CDR3 sequence is 15 residues long. Germline V gene sequence: CDR1 LNHDA, CDR2 SQIVND (reference sequence). Trimming at V came to 3 bases and at J to 1 base, leaving 4 bases not matched to a gene. ViraFEST used viral peptide pools to expand antigen-specific CD4+ T cells before sequencing. At the end of around 11 days of culture, CD4+ T cells were isolated. Vaccine recipients lacked prior SARS-CoV-2 infection and had negative nucleocapsid antibodies. With approximately 9.2 ug/ml peptides and around 9.6 IU/ml IL-2, fewer than 2.5 million PBMC per well were cultured. IL-2 medium supplanted half the medium on days 3 and 7. Concerning this clone: The antigen remains undetermined.

Method: immunoSEQ multiplex PCR; TCRdb's copy keeps in-frame clones and lacks some. The sample carries 25,000 to 30,000 clones, 70% to 80% recorded once. The genes are TRBV19 and TRBJ2-5; TRBD2 agrees at 8 bases. This clonotype was obtained from a human donor who received a COVID-19 vaccine. This specimen was CD4+ T cells from PBMCs cultured with SARS-CoV-2 spike peptides, taken before COVID-19 vaccination. The CDR3, as DNA: TGTGCCAGTAGTATTGGACTAGCCACCCAAGAGACCCAGTACTTC. Translating it yields CASSIGLATQETQYF.